The clone carrying this T cell receptor beta chain was detected a few times. Its antigen is unidentified. Repertoires were generated with immunoSEQ multiplex PCR, while TCRdb's copy carries only in-frame clones and drops some. Among around 30,000 clones listed, around 77% were seen once. Specified time point: week 35, safety follow-up. Vaccination comprised doses that each held 300 ug of mutant IDH1 20-mer peptide, plus topical imiquimod. This CDR3 is 13 amino acids long. Germline V gene data show CDR1 as SGHNT and CDR2 as YENEEA. Trimming shortened V by 4 bases and J by 3 bases, and 9 bases separated the two germline ends. The sample originates from a study of a mutant IDH1 vaccine in newly diagnosed glioma.

The input for sequencing was PBMCs, taken from a glioma patient whose treatment included an IDH1 peptide vaccine. The chain couples TRBV11-3 to TRBJ1-1; no clear D gene. This clonotype originated in a man aged 40-49 years with glioma. Some clones in this sample may be carry-over from other donors' samples. For the CDR3, the DNA is TGTGCCAGCAGCTGGACGGGGTACACTGAAGCTTTCTTT. Translating gives CASSWTGYTEAFF.